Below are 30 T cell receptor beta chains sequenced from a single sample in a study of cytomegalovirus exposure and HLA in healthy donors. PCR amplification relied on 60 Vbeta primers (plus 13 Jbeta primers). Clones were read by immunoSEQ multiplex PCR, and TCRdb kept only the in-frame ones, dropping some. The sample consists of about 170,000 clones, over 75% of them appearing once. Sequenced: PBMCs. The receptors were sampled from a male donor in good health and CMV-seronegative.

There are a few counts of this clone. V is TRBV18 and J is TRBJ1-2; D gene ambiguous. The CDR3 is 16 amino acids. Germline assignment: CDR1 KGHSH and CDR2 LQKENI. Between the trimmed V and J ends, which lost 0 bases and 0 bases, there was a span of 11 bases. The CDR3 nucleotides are TGTGCCAGCTCACCACCCCTGGGCATCTCTAACTATGGCTACACCTTC. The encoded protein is CASSPPLGISNYGYTF.

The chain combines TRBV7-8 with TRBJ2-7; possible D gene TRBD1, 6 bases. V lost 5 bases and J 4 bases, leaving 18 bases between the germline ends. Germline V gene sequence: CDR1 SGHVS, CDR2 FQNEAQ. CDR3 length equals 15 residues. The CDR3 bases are TGTGCCAGCAGCCTGCCAACAGGGCGTGGGTACGAGCAGTACTTC. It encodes CASSLPTGRGYEQYF.

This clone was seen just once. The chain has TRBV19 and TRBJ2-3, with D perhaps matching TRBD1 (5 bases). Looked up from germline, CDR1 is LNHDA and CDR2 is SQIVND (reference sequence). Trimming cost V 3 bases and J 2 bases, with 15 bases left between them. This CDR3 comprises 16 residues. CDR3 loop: CASSILGQGNTDTQYF. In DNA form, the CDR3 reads TGTGCCAGTAGTATTTTGGGGCAGGGCAACACAGATACGCAGTATTTT.

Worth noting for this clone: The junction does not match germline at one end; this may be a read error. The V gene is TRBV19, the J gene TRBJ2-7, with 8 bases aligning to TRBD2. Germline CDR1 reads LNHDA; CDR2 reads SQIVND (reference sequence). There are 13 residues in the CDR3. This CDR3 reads CASSIGGVREQYF. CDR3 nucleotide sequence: TGTGCCAGCAGTATCGGGGGGGTAAGGGAGCAGTACTTC.

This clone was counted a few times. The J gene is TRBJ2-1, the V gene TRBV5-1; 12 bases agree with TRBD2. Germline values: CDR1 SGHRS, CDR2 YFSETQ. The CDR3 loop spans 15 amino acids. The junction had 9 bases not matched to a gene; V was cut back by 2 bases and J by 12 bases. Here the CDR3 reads CASSLLLAGGPGQFF. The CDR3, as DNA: TGCGCCAGCAGCTTACTGCTAGCGGGGGGGCCTGGGCAGTTCTTC.

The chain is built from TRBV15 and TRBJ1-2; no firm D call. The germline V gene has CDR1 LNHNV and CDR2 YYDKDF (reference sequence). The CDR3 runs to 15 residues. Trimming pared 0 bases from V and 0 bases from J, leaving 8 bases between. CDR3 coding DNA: TGTGCCACCAGCAGAGATCTCCAGACTAACTATGGCTACACCTTC. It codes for CATSRDLQTNYGYTF.

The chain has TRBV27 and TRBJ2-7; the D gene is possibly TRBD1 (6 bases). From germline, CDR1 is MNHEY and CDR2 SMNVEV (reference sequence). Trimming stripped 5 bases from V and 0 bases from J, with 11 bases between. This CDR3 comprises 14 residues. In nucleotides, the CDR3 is TGTGCCAGCAGTGAGGACAGATCCTCCTACGAGCAGTACTTC. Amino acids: CASSEDRSSYEQYF.

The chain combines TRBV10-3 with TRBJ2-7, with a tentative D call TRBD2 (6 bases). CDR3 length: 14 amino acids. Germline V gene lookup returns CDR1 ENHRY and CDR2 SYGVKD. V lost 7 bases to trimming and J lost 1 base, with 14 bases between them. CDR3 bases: TGTGCCATCACATCCGGGACTGTATCCTACGAGCAGTACTTC. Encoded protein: CAITSGTVSYEQYF.

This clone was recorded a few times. The CDR3: CASSLGQLGAAFF. CDR3 nucleotides: TGCGCCAGCAGCTTGGGACAGCTCGGTGCAGCTTTCTTT. This sequence joins TRBV5-1 and TRBJ1-1; the D gene is possibly TRBD1 (5 bases). This CDR3 has 13 amino acids. Germline V CDR1 and CDR2: SGHRS, YFSETQ. V was shortened by 0 bases and J by 10 bases, with 13 bases between the two germline ends. Full variable domain (rest looked up from reference TRBV5-1 and TRBJ1-1): KAGVTQTPRYLIKTRGQQVTLSCSPISGHRSVSWYQQTPGQGLQFLFEYFSETQRNKGNFPGRFSGRQFSNSRSEMNVSTLELGDSALYLCASSLGQLGAAFFGQGTRLTVV.

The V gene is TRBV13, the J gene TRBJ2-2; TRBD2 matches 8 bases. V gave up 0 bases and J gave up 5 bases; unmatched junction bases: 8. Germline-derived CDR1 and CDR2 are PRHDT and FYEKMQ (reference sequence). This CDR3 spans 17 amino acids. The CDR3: CASSLGHQRGRTGELFF. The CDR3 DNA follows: TGTGCCAGCAGCTTAGGCCACCAGCGGGGGCGAACCGGGGAGCTGTTTTTT. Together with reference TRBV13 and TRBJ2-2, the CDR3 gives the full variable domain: AAGVIQSPRHLIKEKRETATLKCYPIPRHDTVYWYQQGPGQDPQFLISFYEKMQSDKGSIPDRFSAQQFSDYHSELNMSSLELGDSALYFCASSLGHQRGRTGELFFGEGSRLTVL.

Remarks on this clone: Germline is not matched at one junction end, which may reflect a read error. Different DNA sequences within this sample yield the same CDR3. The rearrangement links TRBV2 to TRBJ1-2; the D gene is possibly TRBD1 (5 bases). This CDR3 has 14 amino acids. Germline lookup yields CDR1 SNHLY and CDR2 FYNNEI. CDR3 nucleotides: TGTGCCAGCAGCGAAGGGGCCGAGTTTTATGGCTACACCTTC. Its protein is CASSEGAEFYGYTF. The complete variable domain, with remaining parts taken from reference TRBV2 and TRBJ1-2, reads EPEVTQTPSHQVTQMGQEVILRCVPISNHLYFYWYRQILGQKVEFLVSFYNNEISEKSEIFDDQFSVERPDGSNFTLKIRSTKLEDSAMYFCASSEGAEFYGYTFGSGTRLTVV.

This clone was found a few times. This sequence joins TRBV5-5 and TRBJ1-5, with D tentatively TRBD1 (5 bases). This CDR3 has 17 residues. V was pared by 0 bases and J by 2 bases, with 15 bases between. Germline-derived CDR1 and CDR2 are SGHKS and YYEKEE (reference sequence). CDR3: CASSLVWGGSGNQPQHF. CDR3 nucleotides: TGTGCCAGCAGCTTGGTATGGGGGGGTAGTGGCAATCAGCCCCAGCATTTT.

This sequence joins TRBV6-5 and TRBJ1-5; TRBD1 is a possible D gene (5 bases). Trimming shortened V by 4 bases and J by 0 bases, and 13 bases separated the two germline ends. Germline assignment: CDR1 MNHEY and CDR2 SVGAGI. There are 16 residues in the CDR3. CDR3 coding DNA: TGTGCCAGCAGTTCCCCCGGGGGGTATAGCAATCAGCCCCAGCATTTT. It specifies CASSSPGGYSNQPQHF.

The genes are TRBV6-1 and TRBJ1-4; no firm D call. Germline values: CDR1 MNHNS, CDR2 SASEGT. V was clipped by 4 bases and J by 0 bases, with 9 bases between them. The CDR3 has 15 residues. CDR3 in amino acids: CASSVAEPTNEKLFF. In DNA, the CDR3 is TGTGCCAGCAGTGTGGCGGAGCCAACTAATGAAAAACTGTTTTTT.

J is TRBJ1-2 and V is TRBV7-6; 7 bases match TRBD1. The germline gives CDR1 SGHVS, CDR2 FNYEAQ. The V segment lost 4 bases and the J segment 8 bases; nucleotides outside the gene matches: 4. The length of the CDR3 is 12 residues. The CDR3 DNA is TGTGCCAGCAGCTCAAGGGGGCACGGCTACACCTTC. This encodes CASSSRGHGYTF.

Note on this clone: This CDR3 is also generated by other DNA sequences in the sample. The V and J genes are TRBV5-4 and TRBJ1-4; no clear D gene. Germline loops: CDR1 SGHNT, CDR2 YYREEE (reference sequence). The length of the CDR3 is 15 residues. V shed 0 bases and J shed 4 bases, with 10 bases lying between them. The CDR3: CASSLGGQLNEKLFF. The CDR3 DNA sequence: TGTGCCAGCAGCTTGGGCGGGCAGCTTAATGAAAAACTGTTTTTT.

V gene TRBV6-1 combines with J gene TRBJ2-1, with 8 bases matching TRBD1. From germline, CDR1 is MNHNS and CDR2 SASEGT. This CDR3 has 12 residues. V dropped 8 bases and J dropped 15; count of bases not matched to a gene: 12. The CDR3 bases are TGTGCCAGCCGATTGGACAGGGTTACTCCGTTCTTC. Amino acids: CASRLDRVTPFF.

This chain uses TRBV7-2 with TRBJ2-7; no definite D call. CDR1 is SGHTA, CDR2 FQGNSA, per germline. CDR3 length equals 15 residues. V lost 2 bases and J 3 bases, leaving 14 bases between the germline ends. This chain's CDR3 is CASSLYSSLNYEQYF. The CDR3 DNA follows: TGTGCCAGCAGCTTATATAGCAGTTTAAACTACGAGCAGTACTTC. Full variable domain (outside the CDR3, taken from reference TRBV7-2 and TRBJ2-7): GAGVSQSPSNKVTEKGKDVELRCDPISGHTALYWYRQSLGQGLEFLIYFQGNSAPDKSGLPSDRFSAERTGGSVSTLTIQRTQQEDSAVYLCASSLYSSLNYEQYFGPGTRLTVT.

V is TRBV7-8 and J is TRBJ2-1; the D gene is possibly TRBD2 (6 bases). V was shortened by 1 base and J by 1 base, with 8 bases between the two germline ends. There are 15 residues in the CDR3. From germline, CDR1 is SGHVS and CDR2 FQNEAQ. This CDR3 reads CASSLEGGSYNEQFF. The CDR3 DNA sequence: TGTGCCAGCAGCTTAGAGGGAGGTTCCTACAATGAGCAGTTCTTC.

CDR3 coding DNA: TGTGCCAGCAGCCAAGATCTTCCAGGGTTGGAGACCCAGTACTTC. As protein: CASSQDLPGLETQYF. V usage is TRBV14 and J usage is TRBJ2-5, with a weak D call TRBD1 (5 bases). In germline, CDR1 is SGHDN, CDR2 FVKESK. The V gene lost 0 bases and the J gene lost 5 bases, with 13 bases spanning the gap. The CDR3 is 15 residues long.

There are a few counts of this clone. CDR3: CASKTSGRPYNEQFF. In DNA, the CDR3 is TGTGCCAGCAAGACTAGCGGCCGCCCCTACAATGAGCAGTTCTTC. The V gene is TRBV6-1, the J gene TRBJ2-1; TRBD2 matches 9 bases. V was pared by 7 bases and J by 2 bases, with 6 bases of the junction left unmatched. CDR3 size: 15 residues. Germline assignment: CDR1 MNHNS and CDR2 SASEGT.

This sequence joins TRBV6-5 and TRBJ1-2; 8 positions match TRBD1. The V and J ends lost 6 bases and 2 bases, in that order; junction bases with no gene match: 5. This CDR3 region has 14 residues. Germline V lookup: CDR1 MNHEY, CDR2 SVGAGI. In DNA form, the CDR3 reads TGTGCCAGCAGGCGAGACAGGGGAAACTATGGCTACACCTTC. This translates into CASRRDRGNYGYTF.

The chain's CDR3 is CASSSTGGTTDGYTF. The CDR3 nucleotides are TGTGCCAGCAGCTCAACAGGGGGCACGACGGATGGCTACACCTTC. The gene calls are TRBV6-6 and TRBJ1-2; 9 nucleotides agree with TRBD1. The germline V gene has CDR1 MNHNY and CDR2 SVGAGI (reference sequence). V lost 6 bases to trimming and J lost 6 bases; unmatched junction nucleotides: 11. CDR3 length: 15 amino acids.

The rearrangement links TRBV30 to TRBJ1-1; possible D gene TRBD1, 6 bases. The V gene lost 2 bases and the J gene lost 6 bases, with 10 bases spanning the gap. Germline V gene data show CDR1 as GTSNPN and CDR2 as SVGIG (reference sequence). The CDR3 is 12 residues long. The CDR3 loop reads CAWSQGLAEAFF. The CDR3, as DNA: TGTGCCTGGAGTCAGGGGTTGGCTGAAGCTTTCTTT.

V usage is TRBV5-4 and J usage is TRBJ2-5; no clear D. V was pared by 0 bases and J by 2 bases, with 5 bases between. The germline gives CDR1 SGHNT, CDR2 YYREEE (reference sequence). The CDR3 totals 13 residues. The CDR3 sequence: CASSLVHQETQYF. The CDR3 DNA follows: TGTGCCAGCAGCTTGGTTCATCAAGAGACCCAGTACTTC.

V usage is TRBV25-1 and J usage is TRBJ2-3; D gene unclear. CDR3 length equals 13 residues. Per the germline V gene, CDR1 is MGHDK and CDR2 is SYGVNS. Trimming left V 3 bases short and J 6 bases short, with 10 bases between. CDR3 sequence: CASSDGARDTQYF. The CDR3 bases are TGTGCCAGCAGTGATGGTGCGAGGGATACGCAGTATTTT. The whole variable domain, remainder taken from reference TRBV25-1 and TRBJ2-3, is EADIYQTPRYLVIGTGKKITLECSQTMGHDKMYWYQQDPGMELHLIHYSYGVNSTEKGDLSSESTVSRIRTEHFPLTLESARPSHTSQYLCASSDGARDTQYFGPGTRLTVL.

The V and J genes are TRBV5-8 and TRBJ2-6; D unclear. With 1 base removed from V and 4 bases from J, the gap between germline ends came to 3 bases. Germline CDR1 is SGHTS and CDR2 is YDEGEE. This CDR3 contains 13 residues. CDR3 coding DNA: TGTGCCAGCAGCTTGTCGGGGGCCAACGTCCTGACTTTC. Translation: CASSLSGANVLTF.

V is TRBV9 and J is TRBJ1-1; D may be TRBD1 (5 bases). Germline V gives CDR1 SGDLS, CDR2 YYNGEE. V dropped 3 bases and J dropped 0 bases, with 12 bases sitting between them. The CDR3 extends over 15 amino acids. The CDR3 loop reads CASSEQSGMNTEAFF. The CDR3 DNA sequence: TGTGCCAGCAGCGAGCAGTCAGGGATGAACACTGAAGCTTTCTTT.

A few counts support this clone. The CDR3 DNA reads TGCAGCGGGTGGGGACACCGCAGCCAATCTAGCACAGATACGCAGTATTTT. Translating it yields CSGWGHRSQSSTDTQYF. This sequence joins TRBV29-1 and TRBJ2-3; a possible D gene is TRBD1 (6 bases). The CDR3 runs to 17 residues. From germline, CDR1 is SQVTM and CDR2 ANQGSEA. Trimming pared 7 bases from V and 0 bases from J, leaving 23 bases between.

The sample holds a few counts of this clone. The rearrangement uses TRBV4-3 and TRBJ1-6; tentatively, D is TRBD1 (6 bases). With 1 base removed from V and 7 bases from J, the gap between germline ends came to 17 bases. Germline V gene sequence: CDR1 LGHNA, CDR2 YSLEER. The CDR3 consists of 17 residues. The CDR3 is CASSQALLTGTNSPLHF. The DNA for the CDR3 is TGCGCCAGCAGCCAAGCCCTCTTAACAGGGACGAATTCACCCCTCCACTTT.